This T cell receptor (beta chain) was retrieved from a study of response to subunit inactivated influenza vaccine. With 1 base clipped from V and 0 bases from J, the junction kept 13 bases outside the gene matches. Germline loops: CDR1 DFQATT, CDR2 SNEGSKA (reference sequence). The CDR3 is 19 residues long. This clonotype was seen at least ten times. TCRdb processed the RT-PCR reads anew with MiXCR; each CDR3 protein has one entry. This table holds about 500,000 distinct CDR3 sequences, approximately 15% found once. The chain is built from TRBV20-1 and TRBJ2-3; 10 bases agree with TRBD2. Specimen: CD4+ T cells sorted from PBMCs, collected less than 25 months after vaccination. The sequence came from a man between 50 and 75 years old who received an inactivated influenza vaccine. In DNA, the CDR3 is TGCAGTGCTAGAGGACGAGCGGGAGGGCCGAGATATAGCACAGATACGCAGTATTTT. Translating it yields CSARGRAGGPRYSTDTQYF.